What follows are 31 T cell receptor beta chains derived from one specimen sequenced in a study of T cells in Graves' hyperthyroidism and ophthalmopathy. TCR beta CDR3 sequences were amplified from RNA transcripts. Primed by the HTBI set, a first-round RT-PCR was run on the TCR CDR3. MiXCR, applied by TCRdb to the multiplex PCR reads, yields one record per CDR3 protein. The table includes hundreds of thousands of distinct CDR3 sequences, about 13% detected once. Sequencing input: blood. Receptors originate from a young woman with Graves' hyperthyroidism.

The rearrangement joins TRBV6-6 to TRBJ2-7, with D tentatively TRBD2 (6 bases). Germline V CDR1 and CDR2: MNHNY, SVGAGI (reference sequence). This CDR3 has 15 residues. Trimming left V 2 bases short and J 2 bases short, with 13 bases between. The CDR3 protein is CASSYAGRIAYEQYF. Here the CDR3 DNA reads TGTGCCAGCAGTTACGCAGGGAGGATAGCCTACGAGCAGTACTTC.

This clonotype showed up many times. The V call is TRBV12-3 or TRBV12-4, the J call TRBJ2-1; D unresolved. The germline V and J ends were trimmed by 0 bases and 10 bases, with 7 bases remaining between them. The CDR3 loop spans 12 amino acids. CDR3 in amino acids: CASSLAQREQFF. As DNA, the CDR3 is TGTGCCAGCAGTTTAGCGCAAAGGGAGCAGTTCTTC.

This sequence joins TRBV2 and TRBJ1-5, with D possibly TRBD1 on 6 matching bases. Between the trimmed V and J ends, which lost 7 bases and 2 bases, there was a span of 15 bases. Germline CDR1 SNHLY, CDR2 FYNNEI. The CDR3 is 15 amino acids. In DNA form, the CDR3 reads TGTGCCAGCACTGAGGGGGGGAAGGGCAATCAGCCCCAGCATTTT. It encodes CASTEGGKGNQPQHF.

This clonotype was seen more than once but under ten times. This chain joins TRBV4-1 and TRBJ2-1, with D tentatively TRBD1 (6 bases). Germline V gene sequence: CDR1 MGHRA, CDR2 YSYEKL. The CDR3 sequence is 16 residues long. V lost 0 bases and J lost 6, with 15 bases in between. CDR3 amino acids: CASSQDLYGTSNEQFF. CDR3 in DNA: TGCGCCAGCAGCCAAGATCTTTATGGGACAAGCAATGAGCAGTTCTTC.

This clonotype was seen at least ten times. V usage is TRBV20-1 and J usage is TRBJ1-4, with D possibly TRBD1 on 5 matching bases. This CDR3 is 16 amino acids long. The ends were cut back, 0 bases at V and 1 base at J, with 12 bases in the middle. Germline assignment: CDR1 DFQATT and CDR2 SNEGSKA (reference sequence). The CDR3 sequence: CSARDLKRGTNEKLFF. The CDR3 coding sequence is TGCAGTGCTAGAGATCTGAAGAGGGGAACTAATGAAAAACTGTTTTTT.

This clonotype was counted many times. The V call is TRBV11-3, the J call TRBJ2-1; 8 nucleotides match TRBD1. This CDR3 has 15 amino acids. Trimming removed 3 bases from V and 6 bases from J; junction bases left unmatched: 7. Germline CDR1 is SGHNT and CDR2 is YENEEA. The DNA for the CDR3 is TGTGCCAGCAGCTTGACAGGGGTTGAGGTCAATGAGCAGTTCTTC. Amino acids: CASSLTGVEVNEQFF.

At least ten counts were recorded for this clonotype. This rearrangement joins TRBV7-2 to TRBJ2-2; TRBD1 aligns across 7 bases. Germline CDR1 and CDR2: SGHTA and FQGNSA. V was pared by 1 base and J by 0 bases, with 2 bases of the junction left unmatched. CDR3 length equals 16 residues. CDR3 region: CASSLVGTANTGELFF. The CDR3 nucleotides read TGTGCCAGCAGCTTAGTGGGGACAGCGAACACCGGGGAGCTGTTTTTT. The variable domain in full, with the rest retrieved from reference TRBV7-2 and TRBJ2-2, is GAGVSQSPSNKVTEKGKDVELRCDPISGHTALYWYRQSLGQGLEFLIYFQGNSAPDKSGLPSDRFSAERTGGSVSTLTIQRTQQEDSAVYLCASSLVGTANTGELFFGEGSRLTVL.

This rearrangement joins TRBV19 to TRBJ2-3; unclear D gene. The ends were cut back, 5 bases at V and 2 bases at J, with 11 bases in the middle. The CDR3 covers 14 residues. The germline gives CDR1 LNHDA, CDR2 SQIVND (reference sequence). Here the CDR3 DNA reads TGTGCCAGTAGTGCGCAGTTTTCCACAGATACGCAGTATTTT. As protein: CASSAQFSTDTQYF.

This clonotype was picked up a small number of times. Since a much larger clone is just one base distant, this may be a read error. The rearrangement links TRBV29-1 to TRBJ1-1; D might be TRBD1 (6 bases). There are 14 residues in the CDR3. Trimming pared 2 bases from V and 3 bases from J, leaving 13 bases between. CDR1 and CDR2 from the germline V gene are SQVTM and ANQGSEA. CDR3 DNA: TGCAGCGTTGAACGCGGGGGGCTGGACACTGAAGCTTTCTTT. Its translation is CSVERGGLDTEAFF.

This clonotype was recorded many times. The chain combines TRBV12-3 or TRBV12-4 with TRBJ1-5; 7 positions match TRBD1. V lost 6 bases to trimming and J lost 3 bases; unmatched junction nucleotides: 5. CDR3 size: 14 residues. The DNA for the CDR3 is TGTGCCAGCAGCCGAGACAGGGCCAATCAGCCCCAGCATTTT. Translation: CASSRDRANQPQHF.

At least ten counts were recorded for this clonotype. The chain couples TRBV5-1 to TRBJ1-1; possible D gene TRBD1, 5 bases. The CDR3 has 15 residues. CDR1 and CDR2 (germline): SGHRS, YFSETQ. The V gene lost 4 bases and the J gene lost 0 bases, with 13 bases spanning the gap. The CDR3 loop reads CASSPWGGVNTEAFF. As DNA, the CDR3 is TGCGCCAGCAGCCCATGGGGAGGGGTGAACACTGAAGCTTTCTTT.

This clonotype was counted ten times or more. This sequence joins TRBV18 and TRBJ2-3, with D possibly being TRBD2 (5 bases). CDR1 KGHSH and CDR2 LQKENI come from the germline V gene. V was pared by 6 bases and J by 0 bases, with 10 bases between. CDR3 length: 14 residues. In DNA, the CDR3 is TGTGCCAGCTCCCCCGGGATCAGCACAGATACGCAGTATTTT. Translation gives CASSPGISTDTQYF.

Here the CDR3 DNA reads TGTGCCAGCAAGGACTCTGGGCAGGGCTACAATGAGCAGTTCTTC. Protein product: CASKDSGQGYNEQFF. This chain connects TRBV6-1 to TRBJ2-1; either TRBD1 or TRBD2 may fit D (5 bases each). Germline V gene data show CDR1 as MNHNS and CDR2 as SASEGT. Trimming took 7 bases from V and 3 from J, leaving 16 bases between them. The CDR3 is 15 residues long.

This clonotype was seen many times. This rearrangement joins TRBV12-3 or TRBV12-4 to TRBJ2-2; D gene unclear. Trimming took off 3 bases at V and 3 bases at J, with 5 bases between the two ends. The CDR3 loop spans 13 amino acids. This chain's CDR3 is CASSFLDTGELFF. The CDR3 bases are TGTGCCAGCAGTTTCCTGGACACCGGGGAGCTGTTTTTT.

This clonotype was observed a few times. V is TRBV15 and J is TRBJ1-1, with D tentatively TRBD1 (5 bases). The V end lost 4 bases, the J end lost 7 bases, and 13 bases lay between the germline ends. There are 13 residues in the CDR3. CDR1 LNHNV and CDR2 YYDKDF come from the germline V gene (reference sequence). CDR3 DNA: TGTGCCACCAGCACTCCGGGACGCTATGAAGCTTTCTTT. Translation: CATSTPGRYEAFF. The whole variable domain, remainder taken from reference TRBV15 and TRBJ1-1, is DAMVIQNPRYQVTQFGKPVTLSCSQTLNHNVMYWYQQKSSQAPKLLFHYYDKDFNNEADTPDNFQSRRPNTSFCFLDIRSPGLGDTAMYLCATSTPGRYEAFFGQGTRLTVV.

This clonotype was counted many times. This rearrangement joins TRBV2 to TRBJ2-1; tentatively, D is TRBD2 (5 bases). Deletions cut 1 base from V and 8 bases from J, with 18 bases between. Germline CDR1 reads SNHLY; CDR2 reads FYNNEI. CDR3 length: 16 residues. CDR3 nucleotide sequence: TGTGCCAGCAGTGAAGAAGGACTTCCGGGGTCCCATGAGCAGTTCTTC. Translated, it gives CASSEEGLPGSHEQFF.

This clonotype showed up many times. This rearrangement joins TRBV12-3 or TRBV12-4 to TRBJ1-5; weak D call: TRBD1 (5 bases). V lost 3 bases, J lost 2 bases, and 11 bases lay in between. CDR3 length equals 15 residues. CDR3 loop: CASSFGDEGNQPQHF. CDR3 coding DNA: TGTGCCAGCAGTTTCGGGGACGAGGGCAATCAGCCCCAGCATTTT.

This clonotype appeared many times. V usage is TRBV20-1 and J usage is TRBJ1-5; D may be TRBD1 (6 bases). This CDR3 comprises 12 residues. CDR1 is DFQATT, CDR2 SNEGSKA, per germline (reference sequence). V lost 6 bases, J lost 6 bases, and 12 bases lay in between. This CDR3 reads CSAQGIGQPQHF. In nucleotides, the CDR3 is TGCAGTGCCCAGGGGATAGGTCAGCCCCAGCATTTT.

This clonotype has at least ten counts. This chain uses TRBV20-1 with TRBJ2-1, with TRBD2 matching over 7 bases. CDR3 size: 14 residues. Germline CDR1 is DFQATT and CDR2 is SNEGSKA (reference sequence). With V trimmed by 3 bases and J by 8 bases, 10 bases remained unmatched. This chain's CDR3 is CSARPSTSVHEQFF. As DNA, the CDR3 is TGCAGTGCTAGGCCCTCAACTAGCGTCCATGAGCAGTTCTTC.

At least ten counts were recorded for this clonotype. V gene TRBV18 combines with J gene TRBJ2-5; 7 bases align to TRBD1. Trimming removed 2 bases from V and 3 bases from J; junction bases left unmatched: 6. The CDR3 has 15 residues. Germline CDR1 reads KGHSH; CDR2 reads LQKENI. CDR3 coding DNA: TGTGCCAGCTCACCAAGTGGTACAGGGGAAGAGACCCAGTACTTC. Its translation: CASSPSGTGEETQYF.

The CDR3 loop reads CASSRGLAVGYEQYF. As DNA, the CDR3 is TGTGCCAGTAGTCGTGGACTAGCCGTTGGTTACGAGCAGTACTTC. V and J are TRBV19 and TRBJ2-7; 8 positions agree with TRBD2. Per germline, CDR1 LNHDA and CDR2 SQIVND (reference sequence). V gave up 5 bases and J gave up 4 bases; unmatched junction bases: 10. The CDR3 contains 15 residues.

There are many counts of this clonotype. This chain joins TRBV12-3 or TRBV12-4 and TRBJ2-7, with 9 positions matching TRBD1. The V segment lost 6 bases and the J segment 3 bases; nucleotides outside the gene matches: 6. This CDR3 has 14 amino acids. The CDR3, as DNA: TGTGCCAGCAGGGGACAGGGAGGAGTCTACGAGCAGTACTTC. Translating gives CASRGQGGVYEQYF.

This clonotype turned up a few times. This chain joins TRBV4-3 and TRBJ2-3; TRBD2 matches at 9 bases. The ends lost 4 bases at V and 1 base at J; junction bases unmatched: 15. Germline lookup yields CDR1 LGHNA and CDR2 YSLEER. The CDR3 runs 19 residues. CDR3 in DNA: TGCGCCAGCAGCCCGTATGCGGGAGGGCCCCCAATAGGCACAGATACGCAGTATTTT. Its translation is CASSPYAGGPPIGTDTQYF.

This clonotype was recorded many times. This rearrangement joins TRBV27 to TRBJ2-1; 11 bases are shared with TRBD2. V lost 2 bases and J lost 6; bases outside the gene matches: 9. Germline CDR1 MNHEY, CDR2 SMNVEV (reference sequence). There are 17 residues in the CDR3. CDR3 region: CASSLRTSGRQINEQFF. As DNA, the CDR3 is TGTGCCAGCAGTTTAAGGACTAGCGGGCGTCAGATCAATGAGCAGTTCTTC.

J is TRBJ2-2 and V is TRBV19, with D possibly matching TRBD1 (5 bases). V lost 10 bases and J 5 bases, leaving 20 bases between the germline ends. The CDR3 length is 15 residues. Germline-derived CDR1 and CDR2 are LNHDA and SQIVND (reference sequence). The CDR3 protein is CATKLGRTGTGELFF. The CDR3 nucleotides read TGTGCCACAAAATTGGGGCGAACAGGAACCGGGGAGCTGTTTTTT.

The table lists this clonotype with many counts. V gene TRBV10-2 combines with J gene TRBJ1-1; unclear D gene. V was clipped by 2 bases and J by 7 bases, with 11 bases between them. CDR1 is WSHSY, CDR2 SAAADI, per germline. This CDR3 spans 13 amino acids. The CDR3 bases are TGCGCCAGCAGTGAGAAGGTCCCTGATGAAGCTTTCTTT. It encodes CASSEKVPDEAFF.

This chain uses TRBV28 with TRBJ1-2; 9 bases match TRBD1. CDR3 size: 14 residues. Germline V lookup: CDR1 MDHEN, CDR2 SYDVKM. Trimming at V came to 2 bases and at J to 9 bases, leaving 7 bases not matched to a gene. This CDR3 reads CASSLGGQGISYTF. CDR3 DNA sequence: TGTGCCAGCAGTTTAGGGGGACAGGGTATAAGCTACACCTTC.

This clonotype occurred many times. The chain uses TRBV7-9 and TRBJ1-1, with D perhaps matching TRBD1 (5 bases). Germline assignment: CDR1 SEHNR and CDR2 FQNEAQ (reference sequence). This CDR3 has 16 residues. V lost 2 bases and J 8 bases, leaving 21 bases between the germline ends. CDR3 DNA sequence: TGTGCCAGCAGCTTAAATCGGGGGGTAAAGTCCGACGAAGCTTTCTTT. Its translation is CASSLNRGVKSDEAFF.

This chain uses TRBV7-3 with TRBJ2-7; D not resolved. The CDR3 covers 17 residues. Trimming took off 2 bases at V and 1 base at J, with 18 bases between the two ends. Per the germline V gene, CDR1 is SGHTA and CDR2 is FQGTGA. CDR3 sequence reads: CASSLRYRTELSYEQYF. CDR3 nucleotide sequence: TGTGCCAGCAGCTTACGGTATCGCACAGAGCTTTCCTACGAGCAGTACTTC.

This clonotype has at least ten counts. This rearrangement joins TRBV28 to TRBJ2-3, with 10 bases aligning to TRBD2. V was pared by 2 bases and J by 1 base, with 6 bases of the junction left unmatched. This CDR3 is built from 17 residues. CDR1 and CDR2 (germline): MDHEN, SYDVKM. Written as DNA, the CDR3 is TGTGCCAGCAGTTTAGGTTCGCTAGCGGGGGGCACAGATACGCAGTATTTT. Translating gives CASSLGSLAGGTDTQYF. Combining the CDR3 with reference TRBV28 and TRBJ2-3 gives the whole variable domain DVKVTQSSRYLVKRTGEKVFLECVQDMDHENMFWYRQDPGLGLRLIYFSYDVKMKEKGDIPEGYSVSREKKERFSLILESASTNQTSMYLCASSLGSLAGGTDTQYFGPGTRLTVL.

This clonotype was counted ten times or more. The chain has TRBV2 and TRBJ1-3; 9 nucleotides match TRBD1. The CDR3 is 14 residues long. V shed 6 bases and J 4 bases; nucleotides not matched to a gene: 4. CDR1 and CDR2 (germline): SNHLY, FYNNEI. The CDR3 DNA reads as TGTGCCAGCAGGACCGGGACAGGGGGAAACACCATATATTTT. Amino acid sequence: CASRTGTGGNTIYF.